The sequence of this T cell receptor (beta chain) was determined in a study of early T cells in non-severe SARS-CoV-2 infection. Whole-study context: Sequencing targeted bulk RNA from unsorted whole blood, leaving chains unpaired.

Germline lookup yields CDR1 SGHDN and CDR2 FVKESK. The CDR3 loop spans 10 amino acids. V was pared by 1 base and J by 14 bases, with 7 bases between. Each cDNA molecule carried a unique molecular identifier. From the 5' RACE reads, TCRdb called clonotypes with MiXCR, one entry per CDR3 protein. The data show roughly 51,000 distinct CDR3 sequences, with approximately 6.7% seen just once and approximately 4.1% held by the top ten. The study, taken as a whole, reports: VDJdb matching skewed toward anti-spike CD8 responses, missing private and CD4 specificities.

This clonotype was observed many times. The antigen remains undetermined. This clonotype was sampled from an adult who was a healthcare worker with PCR-confirmed SARS-CoV-2 infection or an uninfected control (not recorded which). Sequencing was done on a sample of whole blood. J is TRBJ2-3 and V is TRBV14; unclear D gene. For the CDR3, the DNA is TGTGCCAGCAGCCAAGGAAAGGCGTATTTT. Its protein is CASSQGKAYF.